The rows below give T cell receptor beta chains drawn from one sample of a study of T cell changes during pregnancy in multiple sclerosis. Only in-frame clones appear in the TCRdb table, and some are missing; sequencing was by immunoSEQ multiplex PCR. The sample yields approximately 68,000 clones, approximately 91% seen once. Sequenced here: peripheral blood, sampled in the second trimester of pregnancy. Every receptor here comes from a female donor with multiple sclerosis, enrolled in a pregnancy study. Each CDR3 is given with its conserved first and last residue. The D gene is left open where the match is weak. Expanded clones get a size class; other rows say once, few or many, or leave the size out.

j_call d_call v_call clone_size cdr3_nt cdr3_aa
TRBJ2-7 NA TRBV29-1 NA TGCAGCGTCCCAGGGGCAGTCTACGAGCAGTACTTC CSVPGAVYEQYF
TRBJ2-2 TRBD1 TRBV9 NA TGTGCCAGCAGCGCCCGAGCACAGGGGTACACCGGGGAGCTGTTTTTT CASSARAQGYTGELFF
TRBJ2-1 TRBD2 TRBV27 NA TGTGCCAGCAGTATAGGCAAACTAGCGGGGTCCTACAATGAGCAGTTCTTC CASSIGKLAGSYNEQFF
TRBJ2-1 NA TRBV6-5 once TGTGCCAGCAGTTACTCGAGATCAAACTCCTACAATGAGCAGTTCTTC CASSYSRSNSYNEQFF
TRBJ2-3 NA TRBV7-9 NA TGTGCCAGCAGCTTCTCTGATACGCAGTATTTT CASSFSDTQYF
TRBJ2-5 NA TRBV21-1 once TGTGCCAGCGGTAACCGGGGTTTTGAGACCCAGTACTTC CASGNRGFETQYF
TRBJ2-7 NA TRBV7-2 NA TGTGCCAGCAGCCCTCGTGGGCCCAGCTCCTACGAGCAGTACTTC CASSPRGPSSYEQYF
TRBJ2-2 NA TRBV11-2 NA TGTGCCAGCAGGTTAGCCAGGGCTGGCACCGGGGAGCTGTTTTTT CASRLARAGTGELFF
TRBJ2-1 TRBD2 TRBV10-1 NA TGCGCCAGCAGTGATCCTAGCGGGAGTGAGGATGAGCAGTTCTTC CASSDPSGSEDEQFF
TRBJ2-7 TRBD2 TRBV29-1 NA TGCAGCGTGGAGACTAGCGGGAGGGAACTCTCCTACGAGCAGTACTTC CSVETSGRELSYEQYF
TRBJ1-2 TRBD1 TRBV7-6 NA TGTGCCAGCAGTGAATGGGACAGGGGGCTGTATGGCTACACCTTC CASSEWDRGLYGYTF
TRBJ2-1 TRBD2 TRBV7-2 NA TGTGCCAGCAGCTTCGACCGGGAGCGGGAGGGCATTCTCCGTGAGCAGTTCTTC CASSFDREREGILREQFF
TRBJ1-1 NA TRBV5-1 NA TGCGCCAGCAGCATGGACAGTTTCAACACTGAAGCTTTCTTT CASSMDSFNTEAFF
TRBJ2-7 NA TRBV4-1 NA TGCGCCAGCAGCCAAGAGGCGGGATTGCGTCTCGAGCAGTACTTC CASSQEAGLRLEQYF
TRBJ2-3 NA TRBV30 NA TGTGCCTGGGGGAGCGGGTCAGGCGGGGTAGCAGATACGCAGTATTTT CAWGSGSGGVADTQYF
TRBJ2-6 NA TRBV5-5 NA TGTGCCAGCAGCTTGGGACAGGGGGCCAACGTCCTGACTTTC CASSLGQGANVLTF
TRBJ1-1 NA TRBV7-2 once TGTGCCAGCAGCCCCCCTCTTAGGAACACTGAAGCTTTCTTT CASSPPLRNTEAFF
TRBJ2-5 NA TRBV11-2 NA TGTGCCAGCAGCTTAGTGTGGGAGCGAGAGACCCAGTACTTC CASSLVWERETQYF
TRBJ2-7 TRBD2 TRBV27 NA TGTGCCAGCAGTTATTGGACTAGCGGCTACGAGCAGTACTTC CASSYWTSGYEQYF
TRBJ1-2 TRBD1 TRBV18 NA TGTGCCAGCTCACTACCCGGACAGGACTATGGCTACACCTTC CASSLPGQDYGYTF
TRBJ2-3 NA TRBV29-1 once TGCAGCGTTGAAGTCACAGGCCCAGTCAGCACAGATACGCAGTATTTT CSVEVTGPVSTDTQYF
TRBJ2-7 TRBD2 TRBV19 NA TGTGCCAGTAGTATTGTGACTAGCGGCTACGAGCAGTACTTC CASSIVTSGYEQYF
TRBJ2-7 TRBD2 TRBV27 NA TGTGCCAGCAGTTATAGCGGGAGTATCAACGAGCAGTACTTC CASSYSGSINEQYF
TRBJ1-2 NA TRBV29-1 many TGCAGCGTTGAAGAGAATTCAGGGGCCCTTCACACCTTC CSVEENSGALHTF
TRBJ1-2 NA TRBV7-6 NA TGTGCCAGCAGCTTCCGGTCCGACGACATCTCGTTCGTGGGCTACACCTTC CASSFRSDDISFVGYTF
TRBJ1-3 NA TRBV9 NA TGTGCCAGCAGCGTAGCGGGTAACCGCAGGGACTCTGGAAACACCATATATTTT CASSVAGNRRDSGNTIYF
TRBJ1-2 NA TRBV7-6 NA TGTGCCAGCAGCTATGCAGGGTTTTATGGCTACACCTTC CASSYAGFYGYTF
TRBJ1-3 TRBD1 TRBV19 NA TGTGTCGACGACAGGGAGTCTGGAAACACCATATATTTT CVDDRESGNTIYF
TRBJ1-4 NA TRBV5-6 NA TGTGCCAGCAGCCTTAAGGGGCGCGGTGAAAAACTGTTTTTT CASSLKGRGEKLFF
TRBJ2-7 NA TRBV4-2 NA TGTGCCAGCAGCCAAAGCGAAGGGGCGTCCAGCGAGCAGTACTTC CASSQSEGASSEQYF
TRBJ1-2 NA TRBV7-3 NA TGTGCCAGCAGCGGAGGGGGGGGAGGCTACACCTTC CASSGGGGGYTF
TRBJ1-1 TRBD1 TRBV5-1 NA TGCGCCAGCAGCTTGGGGGGACAGTACACTGAAGCTTTCTTT CASSLGGQYTEAFF
TRBJ1-3 NA TRBV27 once TGTGCCACCGGGTCGGGGGACACCATATATTTT CATGSGDTIYF
TRBJ2-3 TRBD2 TRBV6-1 NA TGTGCCAGCAGTGAAAATCTAGCGGGGACCACAGATACGCAGTATTTT CASSENLAGTTDTQYF
TRBJ1-2 TRBD1 TRBV5-1 once TGCGCCAGCAGCGCCCACCGGGACAGGGTTCCGCTCTATGGCTACACCTTC CASSAHRDRVPLYGYTF
TRBJ1-1 NA TRBV30 few TGTGCCTGGAGACGGGTCACTGAAGCTTTCTTT CAWRRVTEAFF
TRBJ2-1 TRBD2 TRBV28 NA TGTGCCAGCAGTCCACCATCGCTAGCGGAGCACAATGAGCAGTTCTTC CASSPPSLAEHNEQFF
TRBJ1-3 TRBD1 TRBV29-1 NA TGCAGCGTTTCCTGGACAGGAGGAAACACCATATATTTT CSVSWTGGNTIYF
TRBJ2-5 TRBD1 TRBV4-2 NA TGTGCCAGCAGCCAATTCGACAGGGGAGAGACCCAGTACTTC CASSQFDRGETQYF
TRBJ2-2 NA TRBV7-8 few TGTGCCAGCAGCTTGCTGCCAACTAGGACCGGGGAGCTGTTTTTT CASSLLPTRTGELFF
TRBJ1-1 NA TRBV7-9 NA TGTGCCAGCAGCGGATCCCTAGGGGCGGACACTGAAGCTTTCTTT CASSGSLGADTEAFF
TRBJ2-3 TRBD2 TRBV6-6 NA TGTGCCAGCCGATGGGGCGGGAGGGCCAACACAGATACGCAGTATTTT CASRWGGRANTDTQYF
TRBJ2-3 NA TRBV9 NA TGTGCCAGCAGCGCCTTCGTCGGGGGGCCCACAGATACGCAGTATTTT CASSAFVGGPTDTQYF
TRBJ1-6 NA TRBV30 NA TGTGCCTGGAGTGTCACAGGTTTTTCACCCCTCCACTTT CAWSVTGFSPLHF
TRBJ2-1 NA TRBV13 NA TGTGCCAGCAGCTTAAGGACAGCCTACAATGAGCAGTTCTTC CASSLRTAYNEQFF